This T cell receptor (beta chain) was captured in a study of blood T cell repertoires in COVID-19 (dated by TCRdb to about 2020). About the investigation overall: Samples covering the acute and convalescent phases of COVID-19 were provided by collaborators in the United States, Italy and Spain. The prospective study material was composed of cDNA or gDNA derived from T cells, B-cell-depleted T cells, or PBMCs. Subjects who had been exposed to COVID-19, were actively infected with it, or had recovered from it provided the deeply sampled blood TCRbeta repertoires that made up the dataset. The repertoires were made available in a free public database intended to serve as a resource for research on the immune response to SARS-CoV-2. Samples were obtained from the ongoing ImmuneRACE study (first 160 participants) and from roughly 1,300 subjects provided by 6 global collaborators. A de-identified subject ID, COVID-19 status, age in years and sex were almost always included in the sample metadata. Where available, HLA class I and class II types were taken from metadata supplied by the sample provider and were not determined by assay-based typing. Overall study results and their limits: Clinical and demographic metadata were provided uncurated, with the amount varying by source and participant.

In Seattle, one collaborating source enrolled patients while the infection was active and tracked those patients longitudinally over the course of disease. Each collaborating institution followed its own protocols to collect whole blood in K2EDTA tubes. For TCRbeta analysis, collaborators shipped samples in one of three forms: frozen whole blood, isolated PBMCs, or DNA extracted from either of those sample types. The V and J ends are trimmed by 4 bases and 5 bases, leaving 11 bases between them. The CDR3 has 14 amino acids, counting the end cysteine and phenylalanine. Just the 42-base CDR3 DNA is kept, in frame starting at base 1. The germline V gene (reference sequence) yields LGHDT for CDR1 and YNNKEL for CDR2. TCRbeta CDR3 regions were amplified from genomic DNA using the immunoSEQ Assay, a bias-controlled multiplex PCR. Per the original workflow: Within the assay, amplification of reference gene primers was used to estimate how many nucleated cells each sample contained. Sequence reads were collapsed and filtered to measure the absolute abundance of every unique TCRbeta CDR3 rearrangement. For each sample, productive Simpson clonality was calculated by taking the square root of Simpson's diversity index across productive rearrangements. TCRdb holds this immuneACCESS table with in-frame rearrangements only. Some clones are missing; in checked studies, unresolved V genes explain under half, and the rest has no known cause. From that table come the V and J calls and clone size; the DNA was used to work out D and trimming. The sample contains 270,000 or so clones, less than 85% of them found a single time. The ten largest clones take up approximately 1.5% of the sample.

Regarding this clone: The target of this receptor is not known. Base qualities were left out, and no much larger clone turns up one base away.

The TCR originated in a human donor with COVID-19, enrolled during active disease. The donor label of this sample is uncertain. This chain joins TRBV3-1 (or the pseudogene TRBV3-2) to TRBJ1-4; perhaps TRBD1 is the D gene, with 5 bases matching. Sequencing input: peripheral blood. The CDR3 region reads CASSPVQGNEKLFF. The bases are TGTGCCAGCAGCCCAGTCCAGGGCAATGAAAAACTGTTTTTT.